The 28 T cell receptor beta chains listed next were all sequenced from one sample in a study of human T cells and chemical hapten exposure. MiXCR, run by TCRdb on the 5' RACE reads, gives a single entry per CDR3 protein. The sample lists about 120,000 distinct CDR3 sequences, 19% occurring once. Unfractionated whole blood was the source from which total RNA was extracted. These receptors were collected from a human donor in good health.

A word on this clonotype: At one boundary the junction diverges from the germline segment, which might be a read error. This chain links TRBV12-3 or TRBV12-4 with TRBJ2-7; 10 nucleotides agree with TRBD2. This CDR3 is 14 amino acids long. In DNA form, the CDR3 reads TGTGTCAGCAGTCCTCTAGCGGGAGCGGCCGAGCAGTACTTC. This translates into CVSSPLAGAAEQYF.

This clonotype was detected only a few times. This rearrangement joins TRBV5-5 to TRBJ1-2, with unresolved D. This CDR3 comprises 14 residues. CDR1 SGHKS and CDR2 YYEKEE come from the germline V gene (reference sequence). The V end lost 2 bases, the J end lost 2 bases, and 10 bases lay between the germline ends. The CDR3 sequence is CASSFMSRNYGYTF. Written as DNA, the CDR3 is TGTGCCAGCAGCTTCATGTCCCGAAACTATGGCTACACCTTC.

This clonotype was detected only a few times. The V call is TRBV19, the J call TRBJ1-5, with no clear D. CDR3 size: 15 residues. Germline CDR1 LNHDA, CDR2 SQIVND (reference sequence). V lost 4 bases and J 2 bases, leaving 12 bases between the germline ends. Written as DNA, the CDR3 is TGTGCCAGTAGTACGGACCGGGCGGGCAATCAGCCCCAGCATTTT. It codes for CASSTDRAGNQPQHF.

The chain has TRBV2 and TRBJ2-3; D is possibly TRBD2 (6 bases). The CDR3 totals 14 residues. CDR1 and CDR2 (germline): SNHLY, FYNNEI. With 3 bases removed from V and 3 bases from J, the gap between germline ends came to 10 bases. The CDR3 region has the DNA TGTGCCAGCAGTGAGGTTGGGGGGACAGATACGCAGTATTTT. This translates into CASSEVGGTDTQYF. Full variable domain (remainder filled in from reference TRBV2 and TRBJ2-3): EPEVTQTPSHQVTQMGQEVILRCVPISNHLYFYWYRQILGQKVEFLVSFYNNEISEKSEIFDDQFSVERPDGSNFTLKIRSTKLEDSAMYFCASSEVGGTDTQYFGPGTRLTVL.

This clonotype was detected only a few times. V gene TRBV5-1 combines with J gene TRBJ2-7, with TRBD2 matching over 13 bases. V shed 5 bases and J 6 bases; nucleotides not matched to a gene: 11. Germline V CDR1 and CDR2: SGHRS, YFSETQ. This CDR3 has 16 amino acids. The CDR3 loop is CASREELAGGPGEQYF. The CDR3 DNA follows: TGCGCCAGCAGGGAGGAACTAGCGGGAGGGCCCGGCGAGCAGTACTTC.

The chain carries TRBV28 and TRBJ1-6; weak D call: TRBD1 (6 bases). Germline-derived CDR1 and CDR2 are MDHEN and SYDVKM. The CDR3 runs 16 residues. V lost 7 bases to trimming and J lost 7 bases, with 20 bases between them. CDR3 sequence reads: CASIRTGHRTNSPLHF. CDR3 nucleotides: TGTGCCAGCATCCGGACGGGACACCGAACCAATTCACCCCTCCACTTT.

The table lists this clonotype with a few counts. The chain combines TRBV28 with TRBJ2-1, with 9 bases lining up with TRBD2. This CDR3 has 14 amino acids. Looked up from germline, CDR1 is MDHEN and CDR2 is SYDVKM. V lost 6 bases and J lost 9; bases outside the gene matches: 9. The CDR3 nucleotides read TGTGCCAGCAGCGTTCAGGGCGGGGGGGGTGAGCAGTTCTTC. Protein: CASSVQGGGGEQFF.

This clonotype was observed a handful of times. The chain uses TRBV30 and TRBJ1-5; D uncertain. Germline V CDR1 and CDR2: GTSNPN, SVGIG (reference sequence). The length of the CDR3 is 13 residues. Between the trimmed V and J ends, which lost 2 bases and 0 bases, there was a span of 5 bases. CDR3 region: CAWSKNSNQPQHF. CDR3 nucleotides: TGTGCCTGGAGTAAGAATAGCAATCAGCCCCAGCATTTT.

The chain joins TRBV12-3 or TRBV12-4 to TRBJ1-1; 10 bases are a match to TRBD1. This CDR3 comprises 16 residues. V trimming: 5 bases; J trimming: 5 bases; junction bases outside the gene matches: 11. This chain's CDR3 is CASSPPGGQGGTEAFF. CDR3 sequence (DNA): TGTGCCAGCAGTCCGCCCGGTGGACAGGGGGGGACTGAAGCTTTCTTT.

This clonotype was counted only a few times. The V gene is TRBV4-1, the J gene TRBJ1-4; 9 bases map to TRBD1. The trim removed 2 bases at V and 8 bases at J, leaving 6 bases unmatched. The CDR3 loop spans 15 amino acids. Germline V gene lookup returns CDR1 MGHRA and CDR2 YSYEKL. In nucleotides, the CDR3 is TGCGCCAGCAGCCAAACCGGGACAGGGAACGAAAAACTGTTTTTT. Translating it yields CASSQTGTGNEKLFF.

In this sample, this clonotype turned up a few times. The chain employs TRBV12-3 or TRBV12-4 and TRBJ1-2; D uncertain. The CDR3 contains 12 residues. With 10 bases removed from V and 5 bases from J, the gap between germline ends came to 14 bases. The CDR3 loop is CAIRMGIYGYTF. As DNA, the CDR3 is TGTGCCATCCGCATGGGCATTTATGGCTACACCTTC.

The genes are TRBV4-1 and TRBJ2-3; no clear D gene. The CDR3 runs 15 residues. V was trimmed by 3 bases and J by 5 bases, leaving 15 bases between them. Germline CDR1 is MGHRA and CDR2 is YSYEKL. The CDR3 DNA follows: TGCGCCAGCAGCCACCGCATCGACATCGGAGATACGCAGTATTTT. It specifies CASSHRIDIGDTQYF.

This rearrangement joins TRBV20-1 to TRBJ2-5; 11 bases are a match to TRBD2. The V and J ends lost 5 bases and 1 base, in that order; junction bases with no gene match: 6. The CDR3 is made up of 15 amino acids. Germline assignment: CDR1 DFQATT and CDR2 SNEGSKA (reference sequence). DNA for the CDR3: TGCAGTGCTCCCCGACTAGCGGGGATCCAAGAGACCCAGTACTTC. Translation: CSAPRLAGIQETQYF.

The gene calls are TRBV7-6 and TRBJ2-7; D remains unclear. This CDR3 is built from 14 residues. Trimming cost V 5 bases and J 5 bases, with 16 bases left between them. Germline V CDR1 and CDR2: SGHVS, FNYEAQ. The CDR3 sequence: CASSRSVSNHEQYF. CDR3 DNA: TGTGCCAGCAGCCGCTCGGTCTCAAACCACGAGCAGTACTTC.

CDR3 loop: CASSYSIKNTEAFF. In DNA form, the CDR3 reads TGTGCCAGCAGTTACTCTATCAAGAACACTGAAGCTTTCTTT. V gene TRBV6-5 combines with J gene TRBJ1-1; D call uncertain. V was cut by 0 bases and J by 1 base, with 6 bases left in between. Per the germline V gene, CDR1 is MNHEY and CDR2 is SVGAGI. This CDR3 comprises 14 residues.

This sequence joins TRBV5-1 and TRBJ2-3, with no clear D. This CDR3 contains 15 residues. Trimming pared 4 bases from V and 6 bases from J, leaving 18 bases between. Looked up from germline, CDR1 is SGHRS and CDR2 is YFSETQ. The CDR3 bases are TGCGCCAGCAGCCCGACGGCTACCCCGAGGGATACGCAGTATTTT. Its protein product is CASSPTATPRDTQYF.

The chain combines TRBV12-3 or TRBV12-4 with TRBJ1-1; D may be TRBD1 (6 bases). This CDR3 contains 13 residues. V was trimmed by 7 bases and J by 1 base, leaving 10 bases between them. DNA of the CDR3: TGTGCCAGCACTTGGGGGGCGAACACTGAAGCTTTCTTT. Translation: CASTWGANTEAFF.

This clonotype was counted only a few times. This rearrangement joins TRBV3-1 to TRBJ2-3, with 9 bases aligning to TRBD2. Germline V CDR1 and CDR2: LGHDT, YNNKEL (reference sequence). The ends lost 0 bases at V and 4 bases at J; junction bases unmatched: 8. The CDR3 totals 17 residues. DNA of the CDR3: TGTGCCAGCAGCCAAGAGACCAGCGGGAGGTTTCCAGATACGCAGTATTTT. Translating it yields CASSQETSGRFPDTQYF.

This clonotype was found a few times. CDR3: CASSYGDRVTDTQYF. For the CDR3, the DNA is TGTGCCAGCAGTTACGGGGACAGGGTTACAGATACGCAGTATTTT. This chain joins TRBV6-6 and TRBJ2-3; 9 bases line up with TRBD1. The ends lost 2 bases at V and 3 bases at J; junction bases unmatched: 3. Germline-derived CDR1 and CDR2 are MNHNY and SVGAGI (reference sequence). There are 15 residues in the CDR3.

There are a few counts of this clonotype. The chain couples TRBV28 to TRBJ2-6; D remains unclear. The V gene's germline CDR1 is MDHEN and CDR2 SYDVKM. Trimming stripped 11 bases from V and 9 bases from J, with 11 bases between. This CDR3 is built from 11 residues. The CDR3 coding sequence is TGTGCCTCCCGAGGAGTCAACGTCCTGACTTTC. This translates into CASRGVNVLTF.

This clonotype was found a few times. V gene TRBV5-4 combines with J gene TRBJ1-3; D is unclear. The CDR3 runs to 14 residues. Germline values: CDR1 SGHNT, CDR2 YYREEE (reference sequence). V lost 0 bases and J 2 bases, leaving 6 bases between the germline ends. The DNA for the CDR3 is TGTGCCAGCAGCTTGGGGGGTACTGGAAACACCATATATTTT. Amino acid sequence: CASSLGGTGNTIYF.

The chain links TRBV7-8 to TRBJ1-4; 9 positions match TRBD1. After removal of 7 bases from V and 5 bases from J, the junction contained 11 bases not matched to a gene. The CDR3 spans 16 residues. CDR1 is SGHVS, CDR2 FQNEAQ, per germline. This CDR3 is CASTNRGRLGNEKLFF. DNA for the CDR3: TGTGCCAGCACCAACAGGGGGCGCTTAGGCAATGAAAAACTGTTTTTT.

The chain has TRBV5-6 and TRBJ1-5; 9 bases map to TRBD1. Per the germline V gene, CDR1 is SGHDT and CDR2 is YYEEEE. The CDR3 totals 15 residues. The V segment lost 4 bases and the J segment 7 bases; nucleotides outside the gene matches: 9. The CDR3 DNA follows: TGTGCCAGCAGCCTGCGCACTACAGGGGGCCAGCCCCAGCATTTT. This codes for CASSLRTTGGQPQHF.

The V call is TRBV15, the J call TRBJ2-3, with a weak D call TRBD1 (6 bases). The V gene's germline CDR1 is LNHNV and CDR2 YYDKDF (reference sequence). The CDR3 is 16 amino acids. The V end lost 4 bases, the J end lost 0 bases, and 14 bases lay between the germline ends. DNA of the CDR3: TGTGCCACCAGCACCGGACAGTTTCTTAGCACAGATACGCAGTATTTT. Amino acids: CATSTGQFLSTDTQYF.

This clonotype appeared a few times. The chain recombines TRBV29-1 with TRBJ2-7; TRBD1 agrees at 9 bases. V dropped 6 bases and J dropped 8; count of bases not matched to a gene: 5. CDR3 length: 11 residues. Germline values: CDR1 SQVTM, CDR2 ANQGSEA. CDR3 in amino acids: CSVGDREKQYF. As DNA, the CDR3 is TGCAGCGTGGGGGACAGGGAGAAGCAGTACTTC.

This clonotype was seen a few times. The gene calls are TRBV7-2 and TRBJ1-2, with no clear D. V was shortened by 1 base and J by 3 bases, with 15 bases between the two germline ends. This CDR3 is built from 16 residues. The germline V gene has CDR1 SGHTA and CDR2 FQGNSA. CDR3 nucleotides: TGTGCCAGCAGCTTAGGTCTACGGAGCAATTACTATGGCTACACCTTC. Amino acids: CASSLGLRSNYYGYTF. The full variable domain, rest sourced from reference TRBV7-2 and TRBJ1-2, is GAGVSQSPSNKVTEKGKDVELRCDPISGHTALYWYRQSLGQGLEFLIYFQGNSAPDKSGLPSDRFSAERTGGSVSTLTIQRTQQEDSAVYLCASSLGLRSNYYGYTFGSGTRLTVV.

This clonotype was picked up many times. The chain is built from TRBV4-1 and TRBJ2-1; D perhaps matches TRBD2 (6 bases). Germline CDR1 reads MGHRA; CDR2 reads YSYEKL. Trimming took 0 bases from V and 10 from J, leaving 22 bases between them. This CDR3 is 17 amino acids long. The CDR3, as DNA: TGCGCCAGCAGCCAAGAAAATTGGGGGGACCTCCTCGAGGAGCAGTTCTTC. It encodes CASSQENWGDLLEEQFF.

This clonotype showed up just a few times. The chain carries TRBV2 and TRBJ2-3, with D perhaps TRBD2 (7 bases). From germline, CDR1 is SNHLY and CDR2 FYNNEI. Trimming took off 8 bases at V and 2 bases at J, with 17 bases between the two ends. The CDR3 covers 15 residues. The CDR3 nucleotides are TGTGCCAGCCTCGAGGGGGGGAGGGCCACAGATACGCAGTATTTT. Protein: CASLEGGRATDTQYF.